This T cell receptor beta chain emerged from a study of blood T cell repertoires in COVID-19. The CDR3 extends over 15 amino acids. Per the germline V gene, CDR1 is MNHEY and CDR2 is SMNVEV (reference sequence). The V and J ends lost 0 bases and 5 bases respectively, with 13 bases between them. There are a few counts of this clone. Here immunoSEQ multiplex PCR was the method, and the copy in TCRdb shows in-frame clones only, minus some. The data contain 270,000 or so clones, roughly 81% of them singletons. Sequencing was done on a sample of PBMCs or T cells enriched from blood (not recorded which). This sequence joins TRBV27 and TRBJ1-1; D unclear. The origin of this receptor is a woman between 50 and 59 years old who had been exposed to COVID-19. In DNA form, the CDR3 reads TGTGCCAGCAGTTTATCGAATCGGGGAAGGACTGAAGCTTTCTTT. It specifies CASSLSNRGRTEAFF.